This paragraph reports one TCR beta chain. Its antigen is not identified. Sequenced material consisted of expressed TCRB transcripts (all of the isolated RNA was reverse transcribed). Assay: immunoSEQ multiplex PCR; the TCRdb copy retains only in-frame clones and omits some. In the table there are a few hundred thousand clones, roughly a tenth of which are singletons. This specimen comes from a study of beta chain features in type 1 diabetes. Study background: Cell yields, gender and age were similar in healthy donors and patients. Overall study results and limits: Type 1 diabetes patients had VDJ junctions that carried fewer insertions and more deletions.

CDR1 and CDR2 from the germline V gene are MNHEY and SMNVEV (reference sequence). The junction had 9 bases not matched to a gene; V was cut back by 6 bases and J by 7 bases. The CDR3 runs 14 residues. Cells sorted by CD45RO/CCR7/CD25/CD127/CD95/CD27 comprised CD4+ naive, central memory, regulatory and stem cell-like memory cells. All sorted populations exceeded 95% purity. The sample was central memory CD4+ T cells from blood. The receptor's source is a young man in good health. This chain joins TRBV27 and TRBJ1-5, with 7 bases identical to TRBD1. The CDR3 DNA reads TGTGCCAGCAGACCACAGGGAGGGGGCCAGCCCCAGCATTTT. Its translation is CASRPQGGGQPQHF.